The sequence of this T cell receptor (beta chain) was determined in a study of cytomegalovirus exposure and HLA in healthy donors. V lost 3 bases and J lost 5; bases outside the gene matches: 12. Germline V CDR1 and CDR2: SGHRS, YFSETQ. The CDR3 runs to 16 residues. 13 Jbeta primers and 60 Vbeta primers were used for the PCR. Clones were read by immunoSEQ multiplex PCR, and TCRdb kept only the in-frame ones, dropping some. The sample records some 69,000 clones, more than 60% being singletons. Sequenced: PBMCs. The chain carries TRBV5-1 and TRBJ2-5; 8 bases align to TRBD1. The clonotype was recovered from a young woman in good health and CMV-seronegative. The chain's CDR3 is CASSSGTGPAVETQYF. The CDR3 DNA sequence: TGCGCCAGCAGCTCCGGGACAGGACCGGCGGTGGAGACCCAGTACTTC.